A single sample is the source of the 8 T cell receptor beta chains below, sequenced in a study of T cells in Graves' hyperthyroidism and ophthalmopathy (dated by TCRdb to about 2019). Library preparation used multiplex PCR. The sequencing machine was an Illumina HiSeq 2000. The TCR beta CDR3 regions were amplified from the RNA transcripts. A first-round RT-PCR of the TCR CDR3 used the HTBI primer set with the Qiagen OneStep RT-PCR kit. The raw public reads went through TCRdb reprocessing: fastp at Q25, MiXCR clone calling, in-frame beta chains kept. Entries that share a CDR3 protein sequence are merged under the most common genes and DNA. The sample table shows hundreds of thousands of distinct CDR3 sequences, and 20% are seen once. The ten largest clonotypes hold about 50% of the sample. Sequencing input: blood. These receptors came from a man aged 35-49 years with Graves' ophthalmopathy.

The chain combines TRBV6-1 with TRBJ2-7; 12 positions agree with TRBD1. CDR1 is MNHNS, CDR2 SASEGT, per germline. After removal of 6 bases from V and 7 bases from J, the junction contained 4 bases not matched to a gene. The CDR3 extends over 13 amino acids. The CDR3 coding sequence is TGTGCCAGCAGGGGACAGGGGGCGAGGGAGCAGTACTTC. Its protein product is CASRGQGAREQYF.

As to this clonotype: Being one base from a much bigger clone, this may be a read error. The chain recombines TRBV20-1 with TRBJ2-1, with 9 positions matching TRBD2. CDR3 length: 14 amino acids. CDR1 DFQATT and CDR2 SNEGSKA come from the germline V gene (reference sequence). Losses at the gene ends were 0 bases for V and 8 bases for J; bases not matched to a gene: 5. The CDR3, as DNA: TGCAGTGCTAGAGACCCTAGCGGGATCGATGAGCAGTTCTTC. Its translation is CSARDPSGIDEQFF.

This clonotype turned up a few times. DNA for the CDR3: TGTGCCAGCAGTGAAGCGCCGGGTCTTTCCTACGAGCAGTACTTC. Its protein is CASSEAPGLSYEQYF. J is TRBJ2-7 and V is TRBV2; D is uncertain. This CDR3 comprises 15 residues. The germline gives CDR1 SNHLY, CDR2 FYNNEI. Trimming shortened V by 0 bases and J by 1 base, and 10 bases separated the two germline ends.

This clonotype came up a few times. The chain joins TRBV27 to TRBJ1-1; 7 bases agree with TRBD1. This CDR3 spans 13 amino acids. Germline CDR1 MNHEY, CDR2 SMNVEV (reference sequence). V shed 5 bases, J shed 7 bases, and the junction held 7 bases outside the gene matches. CDR3 DNA: TGTGCCAGCAGTCTCTACAGGGGCGGTGAAGCTTTCTTT. Protein sequence: CASSLYRGGEAFF.

The chain carries TRBV6-1 and TRBJ2-3, with D possibly being TRBD1 or TRBD2 (5 bases each). Looked up from germline, CDR1 is MNHNS and CDR2 is SASEGT. CDR3 length: 17 residues. V was clipped by 5 bases and J by 4 bases, with 22 bases between them. CDR3 sequence (DNA): TGTGCCAGCAGTATTTTTTCGGGTGGGACCGTCGCAGATACGCAGTATTTT. Translating it yields CASSIFSGGTVADTQYF.

This clonotype came up a few times. The chain uses TRBV6-1 and TRBJ1-1, with TRBD1 identical over 9 bases. The CDR3 length is 15 residues. Germline CDR1 MNHNS, CDR2 SASEGT. The trim removed 6 bases at V and 8 bases at J, leaving 13 bases unmatched. The CDR3 DNA reads TGTGCCAGCAGGTCGTCCGGGACAGGGATGTTCGAAGCTTTCTTT. This codes for CASRSSGTGMFEAFF.

This clonotype appeared many times. The chain is built from TRBV10-3 and TRBJ2-7; 15 bases are shared with TRBD2. Losses at the gene ends were 3 bases for V and 4 bases for J; bases not matched to a gene: 1. From germline, CDR1 is ENHRY and CDR2 SYGVKD. The CDR3 totals 15 residues. The CDR3 coding sequence is TGTGCCATCAGTGAAGGGACTAGCGGGAGGTACGAGCAGTACTTC. This gives the protein CAISEGTSGRYEQYF.

This clonotype was observed many times. The rearrangement uses TRBV12-3 or TRBV12-4 and TRBJ2-7, with D tentatively TRBD1 (5 bases). This CDR3 region has 13 residues. Trimming cost V 6 bases and J 5 bases, with 14 bases left between them. CDR3 amino acids: CASRTDTADEQYF. In nucleotides, the CDR3 is TGTGCCAGCAGGACAGACACCGCAGACGAGCAGTACTTC.